A selection of T cell receptor beta chains follows, all from one sample in a study of PD-1 blockade in classical Hodgkin lymphoma. Sequenced by immunoSEQ multiplex PCR; TCRdb stores in-frame clones only, minus some. Among 40,000 to 65,000 clones listed, approximately 84% were seen once. Specimen: peripheral blood mononuclear cells (PBMCs), collected at baseline. These TCRs come from a human donor with classical Hodgkin lymphoma. Each CDR3 is given with its conserved first and last residue. The D gene is left open where the match is weak. Size is stated for part of the rows, as once, few or many counts, or as a class when the clone is expanded.

TRBJ1-1,16,once,NA,TRBV5-4,CASSLDRKIMNTEAFF,TGTGCCAGCAGCTTGGACAGGAAGATAATGAACACTGAAGCTTTCTTT
TRBJ2-3,13,few,NA,TRBV30,CAWSWTGVDTQYF,TGTGCCTGGAGTTGGACGGGAGTGGATACGCAGTATTTT
TRBJ1-2,17,NA,NA,TRBV4-3,CASSPSAGGEANYGYTF,TGCGCCAGCAGCCCTTCTGCGGGGGGCGAAGCTAACTATGGCTACACCTTC
TRBJ1-6,13,once,TRBD1,TRBV4-3,CASADRVNSPLHF,TGCGCCAGTGCGGACAGGGTTAATTCACCCCTCCACTTT
TRBJ1-2,15,NA,TRBD1,TRBV18,CASSPEGQGNYGYTF,TGTGCCAGCTCACCCGAGGGACAGGGGAACTATGGCTACACCTTC
TRBJ2-1,14,NA,TRBD2,TRBV7-7,CASSLSGVMNEQFF,TGTGCCAGCAGCTTAAGCGGGGTAATGAATGAGCAGTTCTTC
TRBJ2-4,14,NA,TRBD2,TRBV25-1,CASSEWGLGDIQYF,TGTGCCAGCAGTGAATGGGGACTAGGCGACATTCAGTACTTC
TRBJ2-5,13,NA,NA,TRBV14,CASSRAKGETQYF,TGTGCCAGCAGCCGTGCAAAAGGCGAGACCCAGTACTTC
TRBJ2-5,15,NA,TRBD2,TRBV27,CASSFLAGGTETQYF,TGTGCCAGCAGTTTCTTAGCGGGAGGGACAGAGACCCAGTACTTC
TRBJ2-1,17,NA,TRBD1,TRBV11-3,CASSLDQMGTGVDEQFF,TGTGCCAGCAGCTTAGATCAGATGGGGACAGGGGTCGATGAGCAGTTCTTC
TRBJ2-2,13,NA,NA,TRBV6-4,CASSGDNTGELFF,TGTGCCAGCAGTGGGGACAACACCGGGGAGCTGTTTTTT
TRBJ2-1,11,once,NA,TRBV30,CAWSTGESGFF,TGTGCCTGGAGTACGGGGGAGTCGGGTTTCTTC
TRBJ2-1,17,NA,TRBD2,TRBV14,CASSQALSGRAFYEQFF,TGTGCCAGCAGCCAAGCCCTTAGCGGGAGGGCCTTCTATGAGCAGTTCTTC
TRBJ2-1,14,NA,TRBD2,TRBV7-6,CASGLAGGANEQFF,TGTGCCAGCGGACTAGCGGGAGGAGCGAATGAGCAGTTCTTC
TRBJ1-3,15,NA,NA,TRBV18,CASSSQGLLGNTIYF,TGTGCCAGCTCCTCACAGGGTCTACTTGGAAACACCATATATTTT
TRBJ1-5,15,NA,TRBD1,TRBV6-5,CASSLQGVGNQPQHF,TGTGCCAGCAGTCTACAGGGGGTAGGCAATCAGCCCCAGCATTTT
TRBJ2-2,18,NA,TRBD2,TRBV7-9,CASSRTGLAGGPVGELFF,TGTGCCAGCAGCCGGACTGGACTAGCGGGAGGGCCGGTCGGGGAGCTGTTTTTT